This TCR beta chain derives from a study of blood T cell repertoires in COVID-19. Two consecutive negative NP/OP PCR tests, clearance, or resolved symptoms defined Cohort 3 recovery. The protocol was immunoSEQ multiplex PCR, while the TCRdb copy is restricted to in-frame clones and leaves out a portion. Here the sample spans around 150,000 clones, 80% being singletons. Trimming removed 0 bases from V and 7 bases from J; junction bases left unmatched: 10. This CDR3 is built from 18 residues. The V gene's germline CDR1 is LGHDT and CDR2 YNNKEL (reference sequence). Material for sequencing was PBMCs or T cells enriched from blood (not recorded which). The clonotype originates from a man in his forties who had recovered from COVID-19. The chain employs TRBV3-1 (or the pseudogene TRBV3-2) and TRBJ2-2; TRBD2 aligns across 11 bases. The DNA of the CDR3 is TGTGCCAGCAGCCAAGATGCCCCGGGACTAGCGGTGAGCGGGGAGCTGTTTTTT. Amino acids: CASSQDAPGLAVSGELFF.